This T cell receptor (beta chain) was sequenced in a study of control samples from healthy donors and cancer patients. Libraries were prepared by immunoSEQ multiplex PCR; TCRdb keeps only in-frame clonotypes and omits some of them. The sample gives approximately 89,000 clones, around nine tenths of which show up once; roughly 21% is in the top ten. Germline lookup yields CDR1 SGHTA and CDR2 FQGNSA. Trimming stripped 5 bases from V and 6 bases from J, with 28 bases between. The length of the CDR3 is 18 residues. Sequenced material: blood. The receptor was isolated from a man younger than 45 in good health. The rearrangement uses TRBV7-2 and TRBJ2-5; unclear D gene. CDR3 protein: CASSPTIRLTPPLQTQYF. The CDR3 DNA sequence: TGTGCCAGCAGCCCCACCATTAGGCTAACTCCACCTCTACAGACCCAGTACTTC.